This TCR beta chain was identified in a study of blood T cell repertoires in COVID-19. Study details: There were acute and convalescent COVID-19 samples, and they came from the United States, Italy and Spain. PBMCs, B-cell-depleted T cells, or T cells were the source of the cDNA or gDNA that made up the material.

Some clones are missing from TCRdb's copy, which holds only in-frame ones; the method was immunoSEQ multiplex PCR. Among about 110,000 clones listed, about four fifths were seen once. This clone was counted a few times. Sequencing used peripheral blood. The source of this sequence is an older woman with acute or convalescent COVID-19.

The CDR3 DNA follows: TGTGCCAGCAGAACAGGGGGCATCTACGAGCAGTACTTC. Translation: CASRTGGIYEQYF. This chain links TRBV28 with TRBJ2-7, with 9 bases identical to TRBD1. Germline V gene lookup returns CDR1 MDHEN and CDR2 SYDVKM. V gave up 6 bases and J gave up 3 bases; unmatched junction bases: 3. The CDR3 is 13 amino acids.